This TCR beta chain comes out of a study of spatial heterogeneity in lung cancer (dated by TCRdb to the late 2010s). Context from the whole study: Beta-chain transcripts were consistently detected in greater numbers than alpha-chain transcripts, which likely reflected higher beta-chain transcript abundance. In the raw uncorrected reads, each unique combination of TCR and UMI appeared more than ten times on average. In non-small cell lung cancer, the study quantitatively compared TCR alpha and beta repertoires across several tumor regions, matched nontumor lung, and blood. TCR repertoire features were related to nonsynonymous mutation counts determined by whole-exome sequencing of tumor tissue. At surgery, both alpha and beta chains were TCR-sequenced in 220 tumor regions, about 64 matched nontumor lung samples and around 50 PBMC samples. What the research found in general, with its limitations: Confirming at a functional level the hypothesis that regional TCRs recognize regional mutations was considered to require additional single-cell paired TCR alpha and beta sequencing. Ubiquitous expanded tumor TCRs were detected in blood more often at tumor resection than at routine follow-up.

Libraries were built with 5' RACE. Data came from a NextSeq 500. The TCR library protocol attached a unique molecular identifier to each TCR cDNA molecule to allow correction of PCR and sequencing errors. On the authors' methods: TCR identification, UMI-based error correction and CDR3 extraction were all carried out with Decombinator tools. Expanded TCRs were defined as those above a frequency of 2 per 1,000, corresponding to the top 1% of the tumor frequency distribution. Renyi diversity was computed with the R vegan package after each repertoire had been subsampled 100 times to 5,000 TCRs. CDR3 similarity networks were constructed using string-kernel similarity of amino acid triplets, with links drawn between CDR3s whose pairwise similarity was above 0.82. TCRdb trimmed the raw reads at Q25, called clones with MiXCR and kept productive beta chains. One record per CDR3 amino acid sequence lists the most common genes and DNA. The V and J calls shown here were made by TCRdb, not taken from the authors' results. The sample data list 39,000 or so distinct CDR3 sequences, and roughly 8% of these were observed just once. The ten largest clones take up approximately 30% of the sample.

The CDR3 numbers 14 residues from cysteine through phenylalanine. The entry retains the CDR3 DNA only, 42 bases that are in frame from base 1. The germline V gene gives CDR1 as SGHRS and CDR2 as YFSETQ. Here V drops 7 bases and J drops 0 bases, and the junction holds 7 bases not matched to any gene. The time point label corresponds to: sample taken at primary tumor resection. For TCR sequencing, whole RNA was extracted from tumor and nontumor lung tissue, or from cryopreserved PBMC samples, and no cell sorting was done. Donors were 70 or so patients with early-stage, untreated non-small cell lung cancer from the lung TRACERx cohort. Only patients for whom sufficient RNA was available from at least two tumor regions were selected for TCR sequencing. This clonotype showed up just a few times. Its specific antigen is unknown. Base qualities are not provided; no much larger clone lies one nucleotide away.

This receptor was taken from a male donor with early-stage non-small cell lung cancer. The chain is encoded by TRBV5-1 joined to TRBJ2-7; 7 bases in the junction line up with TRBD1. Sequenced here: PBMCs, sampled at surgery. The nucleotides are TGCGCCAGCCGACAGGGAGCTTTCTCCTACGAGCAGTACTTC. This encodes CASRQGAFSYEQYF.